This T cell receptor (beta chain) was documented in a study of cytomegalovirus exposure and HLA in healthy donors. Whole-study results and caveats: Only CMV serostatus was available as immune exposure information.

Researchers ran the PCR with 60 Vbeta and 13 Jbeta primers. Sequenced by immunoSEQ multiplex PCR; TCRdb stores in-frame clones only, minus some. Of roughly 130,000 clones in the sample, around 79% were seen once. Per germline, CDR1 SGHTA and CDR2 FQGTGA. The CDR3 is 15 residues long. V lost 5 bases to trimming and J lost 5 bases; unmatched junction nucleotides: 8. On this clone: What it binds is unknown.

Sequencing was performed on PBMCs. The rearrangement uses TRBV7-3 and TRBJ1-4, with TRBD1 matching 7 bases. This clonotype was obtained from a woman in her forties in good health and CMV-seropositive. The CDR3 nucleotides read TGTGCCAGCAGCCGGTCCGGGACAGAAAATGAAAAACTGTTTTTT. Its protein is CASSRSGTENEKLFF. The whole variable domain, filled in from reference TRBV7-3 and TRBJ1-4, reads GAGVSQTPSNKVTEKGKYVELRCDPISGHTALYWYRQSLGQGPEFLIYFQGTGAADDSGLPNDRFFAVRPEGSVSTLKIQRTERGDSAVYLCASSRSGTENEKLFFGSGTQLSVL.